This is a list of T cell receptor beta chains from one sample in a study of CD8 T cells in Susac syndrome. Using its own MiXCR run on the immunoSEQ multiplex PCR reads, TCRdb lists one record per CDR3 protein. The table records almost 450,000 distinct CDR3 sequences, around 85% of them present only once. What was sequenced was CD8+ T cells from PBMCs. The origin of the receptors is a human donor with multiple sclerosis. Each CDR3 is given without its conserved first and last residue. The size entry is marked missing in some rows and otherwise reads once, few, many or a size class.

V gene,clone size,J gene,CDR3 protein
TRBV13,NA,TRBJ2-3,ASSLVIEDTQY
TRBV7-2,NA,TRBJ1-2,ASSHNPVTSYNYGYT
TRBV5-5,NA,TRBJ2-5,ASSLSQGEGGETQY
TRBV7-9,NA,TRBJ1-4,ASSSAWGATNEKLF
TRBV2,NA,TRBJ2-1,ARGTSAYNEQF
TRBV5-1,NA,TRBJ1-3,ASSLSPSGSGNTIY
TRBV30,few,TRBJ2-7,AWSEGDSYEQY
TRBV25-1,NA,TRBJ2-5,ASSELWGETQY
TRBV11-2,NA,TRBJ2-3,ASSPGLAGVSSTDTQY
TRBV20-1,NA,TRBJ2-1,SVRSGTEQF
TRBV5-1,NA,TRBJ2-7,ASSLAQPGGEGYEQY
TRBV7-9,NA,TRBJ1-4,ASSLVGKDGHEKLF
TRBV2,NA,TRBJ2-4,ASSDLFLAKNIQY